These T cell receptor beta chains were read from a single sample in a study of beta chain features in type 1 diabetes. Measured with immunoSEQ multiplex PCR; TCRdb has only the in-frame clones, and not every one. The table has approximately 150,000 clones, over 7.5% seen once. The sample consisted of central memory CD4+ T cells from blood. The receptor set was obtained from a woman younger than 35 in good health. The CDR3 runs from the conserved cysteine through the conserved F or W. A D gene is named only where the DNA matches it firmly. Not all rows give a size; the values are once, few, many and, for expanded clones, a class.

v_call: TRBV7-2; clone_size: NA; j_call: TRBJ2-5; d_call: NA; cdr3_nt: TGTGCCAGCAGCTTACAGGGGCTCGAACAAGAGACCCAGTACTTC; cdr3_aa: CASSLQGLEQETQYF
v_call: TRBV2; clone_size: NA; j_call: TRBJ2-7; d_call: NA; cdr3_nt: TGTGCCAGCAACCTACTCCTAGGAGGCGAGCAGTACTTC; cdr3_aa: CASNLLLGGEQYF
v_call: TRBV11-2; clone_size: few; j_call: TRBJ1-2; d_call: TRBD1; cdr3_nt: TGTGCCAGCAAAGGAAACAGGGGGCGCGACTATGGCTACACCTTC; cdr3_aa: CASKGNRGRDYGYTF
v_call: TRBV9; clone_size: few; j_call: TRBJ1-2; d_call: NA; cdr3_nt: TGTGCCAGCAGCGTAGTCGACTCCTGGGGCTACACCTTC; cdr3_aa: CASSVVDSWGYTF
v_call: TRBV7-2; clone_size: few; j_call: TRBJ1-1; d_call: NA; cdr3_nt: TGTGCCAGCATCTCGTCGAACACTGAAGCTTTCTTT; cdr3_aa: CASISSNTEAFF
v_call: TRBV6-5; clone_size: NA; j_call: TRBJ2-7; d_call: TRBD2; cdr3_nt: TGTGCCAGCAGTAGGGGACTAGCGTACGAGCAGTACTTC; cdr3_aa: CASSRGLAYEQYF
v_call: TRBV7-6; clone_size: NA; j_call: TRBJ2-1; d_call: NA; cdr3_nt: TGTGCCAGCAGCCCCCCTGGGGGCCCTACCTACAATGAGCAGTTCTTC; cdr3_aa: CASSPPGGPTYNEQFF
v_call: TRBV5-5; clone_size: few; j_call: TRBJ2-4; d_call: NA; cdr3_nt: TGTGCCAGCAGCTTGGCCATAGTTGTAGACATTCAGTACTTC; cdr3_aa: CASSLAIVVDIQYF
v_call: TRBV7-9; clone_size: NA; j_call: TRBJ2-7; d_call: NA; cdr3_nt: TGTGCCAGCAGTTCCGACAGTGACGAGCAGTACTTC; cdr3_aa: CASSSDSDEQYF
v_call: TRBV18; clone_size: few; j_call: TRBJ1-1; d_call: TRBD1; cdr3_nt: TGTGCCAGCTCATTCGGACAGGCTATGAACACTGAAGCTTTCTTT; cdr3_aa: CASSFGQAMNTEAFF
v_call: TRBV5-1; clone_size: few; j_call: TRBJ1-2; d_call: TRBD1; cdr3_nt: TGCGCCAGCGGACAGGGCAATGGCTACACCTTC; cdr3_aa: CASGQGNGYTF
v_call: TRBV30; clone_size: NA; j_call: TRBJ1-2; d_call: TRBD1; cdr3_nt: TGTGCCTGGAGAGAGACAGGGGGCGCAGGAGGCTACACCTTC; cdr3_aa: CAWRETGGAGGYTF
v_call: TRBV5-1; clone_size: NA; j_call: TRBJ2-1; d_call: TRBD2; cdr3_nt: TGCGCCAGCAGCCCAATAGCGGGGAGCTCCTACAATGAGCAGTTCTTC; cdr3_aa: CASSPIAGSSYNEQFF
v_call: TRBV7-9; clone_size: few; j_call: TRBJ2-1; d_call: TRBD2; cdr3_nt: TGTGCCAGCAGCTTAGCGGGACTAGCGGGAGTCGCCGCTTTCTTC; cdr3_aa: CASSLAGLAGVAAFF
v_call: TRBV7-7; clone_size: few; j_call: TRBJ1-3; d_call: NA; cdr3_nt: TGTGCTAGCAGCTTAGACCGCGACTCTGGAAACACCATATATTTT; cdr3_aa: CASSLDRDSGNTIYF
v_call: TRBV6-6; clone_size: NA; j_call: TRBJ1-5; d_call: NA; cdr3_nt: TGTGCCAGCAGTTTCAGTAATCAGCCCCAGCATTTT; cdr3_aa: CASSFSNQPQHF
v_call: TRBV18; clone_size: NA; j_call: TRBJ2-3; d_call: TRBD1; cdr3_nt: TGTGCCAGCTCGGGACAGACTAGCACAGATACGCAGTATTTT; cdr3_aa: CASSGQTSTDTQYF
v_call: TRBV2; clone_size: NA; j_call: TRBJ1-3; d_call: NA; cdr3_nt: TGTGCCAGCAGTCCTACGGACTTACAAAGTGGAAACACCATATATTTT; cdr3_aa: CASSPTDLQSGNTIYF
v_call: TRBV28; clone_size: many; j_call: TRBJ2-7; d_call: TRBD2; cdr3_nt: TGTGCCAGCAGACCCACTAGCGGGGGCATCTACGAGCAGTACTTC; cdr3_aa: CASRPTSGGIYEQYF
v_call: TRBV27; clone_size: few; j_call: TRBJ1-5; d_call: NA; cdr3_nt: TGTGCCAGCAGTTTTATAGGTGACAGCATCAATCAGCCCCAGCATTTT; cdr3_aa: CASSFIGDSINQPQHF
v_call: TRBV7-9; clone_size: NA; j_call: TRBJ1-2; d_call: NA; cdr3_nt: TGTGCCAGCAGCTTAGAGAGGGTCGCCTTC; cdr3_aa: CASSLERVAF
v_call: TRBV29-1; clone_size: few; j_call: TRBJ2-5; d_call: NA; cdr3_nt: TGCAGCTCCCGGGACACCGGGGGAGGGCAGTACTTC; cdr3_aa: CSSRDTGGGQYF
v_call: TRBV6-5; clone_size: few; j_call: TRBJ1-3; d_call: NA; cdr3_nt: TGTGCCAGTCATACAGGGCTCTCTGGAAACACCATATATTTT; cdr3_aa: CASHTGLSGNTIYF
v_call: TRBV5-1; clone_size: few; j_call: TRBJ2-1; d_call: NA; cdr3_nt: TGCGCCAGCAGCTTGGCCAGGGAGGCTAATGAGCAGTTCTTC; cdr3_aa: CASSLAREANEQFF
v_call: TRBV4-1; clone_size: few; j_call: TRBJ2-3; d_call: TRBD2; cdr3_nt: TGCGCCAGCAGCCCCTACGGGCTAGCGGGCACAGATACGCAGTATTTT; cdr3_aa: CASSPYGLAGTDTQYF
v_call: TRBV7-2; clone_size: few; j_call: TRBJ1-6; d_call: NA; cdr3_nt: TGTGCCAGCAGCTTACCCGGTCCGCGGGGGCTGTCACCCCTCCACTTT; cdr3_aa: CASSLPGPRGLSPLHF
v_call: TRBV2; clone_size: NA; j_call: TRBJ1-2; d_call: NA; cdr3_nt: TGTCAGACTCAGAATGAGGACTATGGCTACACCTTC; cdr3_aa: CQTQNEDYGYTF
v_call: TRBV19; clone_size: few; j_call: TRBJ2-7; d_call: TRBD1; cdr3_nt: TGTGCCAGTAGGCCGGGACAGGGGGTCTACGAGCAGTACTTC; cdr3_aa: CASRPGQGVYEQYF
v_call: TRBV9; clone_size: few; j_call: TRBJ2-7; d_call: NA; cdr3_nt: TGTGCCAGCAGCGTCGAGGGATTTGGGACCTACGAGCAGTACTTC; cdr3_aa: CASSVEGFGTYEQYF
v_call: TRBV10-1; clone_size: NA; j_call: TRBJ2-1; d_call: TRBD2; cdr3_nt: TGCGCCAGCAGTGAGTACACGGCGGGAGGTGTTGAGCAGTTCTTC; cdr3_aa: CASSEYTAGGVEQFF
v_call: TRBV5-4; clone_size: NA; j_call: TRBJ2-5; d_call: NA; cdr3_nt: TGTGCCAGCAGCTTCGACAGGCGCCAAGAGACCCAGTACTTC; cdr3_aa: CASSFDRRQETQYF
v_call: TRBV5-1; clone_size: few; j_call: TRBJ2-5; d_call: TRBD2; cdr3_nt: TGCGCCAGCAGCTTTTGGCGGGGGGACCAAGAGACCCAGTACTTC; cdr3_aa: CASSFWRGDQETQYF
v_call: TRBV4-2; clone_size: few; j_call: TRBJ2-1; d_call: NA; cdr3_nt: TGTGCCAGCAGCCAAGGCCTAGAACGGGGTGAGCAGTTCTTC; cdr3_aa: CASSQGLERGEQFF
v_call: TRBV2; clone_size: few; j_call: TRBJ2-3; d_call: NA; cdr3_nt: TGTGCCAGCAGCAGGGACACAGATACGCAGTATTTT; cdr3_aa: CASSRDTDTQYF
v_call: TRBV5-1; clone_size: few; j_call: TRBJ2-1; d_call: NA; cdr3_nt: TGCGCCAGCAGCTTGTCGACCCTGGCGGGGGCAAGGAATGAGCAGTTCTTC; cdr3_aa: CASSLSTLAGARNEQFF
v_call: TRBV9; clone_size: NA; j_call: TRBJ2-7; d_call: TRBD1; cdr3_nt: TGTGCCAGCAGTGGGGGGGACAGGGGGCCGGATGAGCAGTACTTC; cdr3_aa: CASSGGDRGPDEQYF
v_call: TRBV5-1; clone_size: NA; j_call: TRBJ2-3; d_call: NA; cdr3_nt: TGCGCCAGCAGGGATGGAGGGAGCACAGATACGCAGTATTTT; cdr3_aa: CASRDGGSTDTQYF
v_call: TRBV5-4; clone_size: NA; j_call: TRBJ1-2; d_call: TRBD1; cdr3_nt: TGTGCCAGCAGCGGGGGGACAGGGCTTAACTATGGCTACACCTTC; cdr3_aa: CASSGGTGLNYGYTF
v_call: TRBV7-9; clone_size: NA; j_call: TRBJ2-2; d_call: NA; cdr3_nt: TGTGCCAGCAGCGGTACGGAGCACGGGGAGCTGTTTTTT; cdr3_aa: CASSGTEHGELFF
v_call: TRBV5-4; clone_size: few; j_call: TRBJ2-7; d_call: TRBD1; cdr3_nt: TGTGCCAGCAGCTGGCAGGACAGGAGCTCCTACGAGCAGTACTTC; cdr3_aa: CASSWQDRSSYEQYF
v_call: TRBV29-1; clone_size: NA; j_call: TRBJ1-1; d_call: TRBD1; cdr3_nt: TGCAGCACCACCGGGACAGGGTCTGAAGCTTTCTTT; cdr3_aa: CSTTGTGSEAFF
v_call: TRBV6-5; clone_size: NA; j_call: TRBJ1-1; d_call: TRBD1; cdr3_nt: TGTGCCAGCAGTTATAGCCCCACGACAGGGAAAGCTTTCTTT; cdr3_aa: CASSYSPTTGKAFF
v_call: TRBV2; clone_size: NA; j_call: TRBJ2-5; d_call: TRBD1; cdr3_nt: TGTGCCAGCAGGACCACAGGGGGCGAGACCCAGTACTTC; cdr3_aa: CASRTTGGETQYF
v_call: TRBV7-8; clone_size: NA; j_call: TRBJ1-5; d_call: TRBD1; cdr3_nt: TGTGCCAGCAGCCTAATTCGGGACAGGGGTCAGCCCCAGCATTTT; cdr3_aa: CASSLIRDRGQPQHF
v_call: TRBV29-1; clone_size: few; j_call: TRBJ2-5; d_call: NA; cdr3_nt: TGCAGCGTTGAAAAGGGGGGGTCAGGTCGTCAAGAGACCCAGTACTTC; cdr3_aa: CSVEKGGSGRQETQYF
v_call: TRBV7-9; clone_size: few; j_call: TRBJ2-7; d_call: TRBD2; cdr3_nt: TGTGCCAGCAACCCACTAGCGGGGGGAAACGAGCAGTACTTC; cdr3_aa: CASNPLAGGNEQYF
v_call: TRBV11-1; clone_size: NA; j_call: TRBJ2-7; d_call: NA; cdr3_nt: TGTGCCAGCAGCCTCGGGTTTAGCTCCTACGAGCAGTACTTC; cdr3_aa: CASSLGFSSYEQYF
v_call: TRBV7-2; clone_size: NA; j_call: TRBJ1-5; d_call: TRBD1; cdr3_nt: TGTGCCAGCAGCTTACACGGGACAGTTAGCAATCAGCCCCAGCATTTT; cdr3_aa: CASSLHGTVSNQPQHF
v_call: TRBV7-2; clone_size: NA; j_call: TRBJ1-1; d_call: NA; cdr3_nt: TGTGCCAGCAGCTTCCAGTGGGCCAGGGACACTGAAGCTTTCTTT; cdr3_aa: CASSFQWARDTEAFF
v_call: TRBV9; clone_size: few; j_call: TRBJ2-3; d_call: NA; cdr3_nt: TGTGCCAGCAGCGTAGGAATTAGGGAGGATACGCAGTATTTT; cdr3_aa: CASSVGIREDTQYF
v_call: TRBV7-3; clone_size: NA; j_call: TRBJ2-1; d_call: NA; cdr3_nt: TGTGCCAGCAGCAATGAGGGTATGAAGAATGAGCAGTTCTTC; cdr3_aa: CASSNEGMKNEQFF
v_call: TRBV5-1; clone_size: few; j_call: TRBJ1-2; d_call: TRBD1; cdr3_nt: TGCGCCAGCAGTAGGAGAGGGGACAGGGCTGGCTACACCTTC; cdr3_aa: CASSRRGDRAGYTF
v_call: TRBV7-9; clone_size: many; j_call: TRBJ1-1; d_call: NA; cdr3_nt: TGTGCCAGCAGCTTTGGGACACCAAACACTGAAGCTTTCTTT; cdr3_aa: CASSFGTPNTEAFF
v_call: TRBV7-2; clone_size: few; j_call: TRBJ2-2; d_call: NA; cdr3_nt: TGTGCCAGCAGTCGACAGTTGACCGGGGAGCTGTTTTTT; cdr3_aa: CASSRQLTGELFF
v_call: TRBV29-1; clone_size: NA; j_call: TRBJ1-2; d_call: NA; cdr3_nt: TGCAGCGTTGACCCTCGACAGAACTATGGCTACACCTTC; cdr3_aa: CSVDPRQNYGYTF